Shown below are 4 T cell receptor beta chains from a single sample sequenced in a study of CD8 T cells in ankylosing spondylitis. TCRdb analysed the 5' RACE reads with MiXCR anew, one entry per CDR3 protein. This sample has 200,000 or so distinct CDR3 sequences, with about 18% found just once. The sequenced sample consisted of blood, either unsorted or a sorted T cell fraction (not recorded which). These receptors were collected from a male donor aged 10-35 years with ankylosing spondylitis or in good health (not recorded which).

A few counts support this clonotype. The chain employs TRBV28 and TRBJ2-7, with 7 bases lining up with TRBD2. V shed 3 bases and J 2 bases; nucleotides not matched to a gene: 4. The germline gives CDR1 MDHEN, CDR2 SYDVKM. This CDR3 comprises 14 residues. CDR3 protein: CASSFSGTTYEQYF. CDR3 coding DNA: TGTGCCAGCAGTTTCAGCGGGACTACCTACGAGCAGTACTTC.

In this sample, this clonotype turned up many times. The chain recombines TRBV11-2 with TRBJ2-1; 9 bases align to TRBD2. J gave up 0 bases and V 5 bases, and 8 bases lay outside the gene matches. Looked up from germline, CDR1 is SGHAT and CDR2 is FQNNGV. This CDR3 is built from 17 residues. CDR3 nucleotide sequence: TGTGCCAGCAGCGTCCCCTTAGCGGGAGTCTCCTACAATGAGCAGTTCTTC. This translates into CASSVPLAGVSYNEQFF. Based on the CDR3 plus reference TRBV11-2 and TRBJ2-1, the full variable domain is EAGVAQSPRYKIIEKRQSVAFWCNPISGHATLYWYQQILGQGPKLLIQFQNNGVVDDSQLPKDRFSAERLKGVDSTLKIQPAKLEDSAVYLCASSVPLAGVSYNEQFFGPGTRLTVL.

The chain combines TRBV20-1 with TRBJ2-1, with 9 bases identical to TRBD2. V trimming: 4 bases; J trimming: 2 bases; junction bases outside the gene matches: 0. Per the germline V gene, CDR1 is DFQATT and CDR2 is SNEGSKA (reference sequence). This CDR3 is built from 13 residues. The CDR3 DNA reads as TGCAGTGCTACTAGCGGGACCTACAATGAGCAGTTCTTC. Translated, it gives CSATSGTYNEQFF.

This clonotype was counted many times. This sequence joins TRBV11-3 and TRBJ2-3; D unresolved. V lost 2 bases to trimming and J lost 0 bases, with 9 bases between them. This CDR3 is built from 15 residues. Germline CDR1 is SGHNT and CDR2 is YENEEA. CDR3 coding DNA: TGTGCCAGCAGCTTAATATTGGGTAGCACAGATACGCAGTATTTT. It specifies CASSLILGSTDTQYF.